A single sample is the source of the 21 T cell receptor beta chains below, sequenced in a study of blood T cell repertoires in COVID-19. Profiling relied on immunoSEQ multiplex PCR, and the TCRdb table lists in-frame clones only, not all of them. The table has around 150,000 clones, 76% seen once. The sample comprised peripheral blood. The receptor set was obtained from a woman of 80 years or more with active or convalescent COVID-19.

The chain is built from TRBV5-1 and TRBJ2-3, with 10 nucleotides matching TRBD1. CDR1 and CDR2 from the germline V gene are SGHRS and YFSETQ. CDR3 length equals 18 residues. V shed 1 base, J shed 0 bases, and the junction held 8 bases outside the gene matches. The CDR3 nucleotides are TGCGCCAGCAGCTTGTGGGGACGACAGGGGGCAAGCACAGATACGCAGTATTTT. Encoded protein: CASSLWGRQGASTDTQYF. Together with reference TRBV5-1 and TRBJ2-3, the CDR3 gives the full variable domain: KAGVTQTPRYLIKTRGQQVTLSCSPISGHRSVSWYQQTPGQGLQFLFEYFSETQRNKGNFPGRFSGRQFSNSRSEMNVSTLELGDSALYLCASSLWGRQGASTDTQYFGPGTRLTVL.

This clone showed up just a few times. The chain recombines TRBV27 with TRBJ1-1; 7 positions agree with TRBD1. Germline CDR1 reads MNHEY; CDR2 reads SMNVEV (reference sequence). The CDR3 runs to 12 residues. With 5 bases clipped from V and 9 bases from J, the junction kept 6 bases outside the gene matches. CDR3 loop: CASSTIQGKAFF. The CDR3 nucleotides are TGTGCCAGCAGTACCATACAGGGGAAAGCTTTCTTT.

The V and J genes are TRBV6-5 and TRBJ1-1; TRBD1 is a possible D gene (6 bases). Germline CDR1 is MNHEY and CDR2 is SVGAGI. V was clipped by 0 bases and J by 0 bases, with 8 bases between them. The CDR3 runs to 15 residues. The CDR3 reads CASSYSQGLNTEAFF. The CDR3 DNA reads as TGTGCCAGCAGTTACTCCCAGGGGTTGAACACTGAAGCTTTCTTT.

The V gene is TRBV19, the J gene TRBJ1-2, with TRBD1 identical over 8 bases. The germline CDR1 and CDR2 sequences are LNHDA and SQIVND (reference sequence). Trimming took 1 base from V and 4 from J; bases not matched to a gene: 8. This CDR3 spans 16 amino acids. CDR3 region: CASSIGGTGIRYGYTF. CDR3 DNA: TGTGCCAGTAGTATAGGAGGGACAGGAATTCGCTATGGCTACACCTTC. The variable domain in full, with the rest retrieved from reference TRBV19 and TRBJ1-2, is DGGITQSPKYLFRKEGQNVTLSCEQNLNHDAMYWYRQDPGQGLRLIYYSQIVNDFQKGDIAEGYSVSREKKESFPLTVTSAQKNPTAFYLCASSIGGTGIRYGYTFGSGTRLTVV.

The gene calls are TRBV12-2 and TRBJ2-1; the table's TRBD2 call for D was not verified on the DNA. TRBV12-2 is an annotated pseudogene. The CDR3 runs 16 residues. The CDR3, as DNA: TGTGCAAGTCGCATTTTATGCGGGGGGTACTACAATGAGCAGTTCTTC. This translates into CASRILCGGYYNEQFF.

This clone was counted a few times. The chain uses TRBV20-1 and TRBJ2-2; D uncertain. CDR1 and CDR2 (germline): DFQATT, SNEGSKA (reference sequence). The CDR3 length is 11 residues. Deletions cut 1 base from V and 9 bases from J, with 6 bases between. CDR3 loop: CSARVARELFF. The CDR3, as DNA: TGCAGTGCTAGAGTAGCTAGGGAGCTGTTTTTT.

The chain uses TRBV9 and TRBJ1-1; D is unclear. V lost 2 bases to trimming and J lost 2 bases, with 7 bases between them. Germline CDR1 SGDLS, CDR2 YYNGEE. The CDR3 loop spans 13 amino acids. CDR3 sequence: CASSVGRNTEAFF. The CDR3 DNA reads TGTGCCAGCAGCGTGGGCAGAAACACTGAAGCTTTCTTT.

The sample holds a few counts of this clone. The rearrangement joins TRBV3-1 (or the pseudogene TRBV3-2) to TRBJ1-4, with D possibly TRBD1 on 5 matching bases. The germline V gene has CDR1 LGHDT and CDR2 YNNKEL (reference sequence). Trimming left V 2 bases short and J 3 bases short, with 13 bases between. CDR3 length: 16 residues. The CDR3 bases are TGTGCCAGCAGCCAAAGATGGGGCTTGGCTAATGAAAAACTGTTTTTT. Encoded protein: CASSQRWGLANEKLFF.

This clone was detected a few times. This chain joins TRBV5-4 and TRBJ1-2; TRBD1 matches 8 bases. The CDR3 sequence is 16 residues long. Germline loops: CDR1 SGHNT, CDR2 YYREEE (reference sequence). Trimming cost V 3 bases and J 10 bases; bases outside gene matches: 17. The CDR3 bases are TGTGCCAGCAGCTACCCGCCAGGGGGCGCGGGGAGGGTCTACACCTTC. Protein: CASSYPPGGAGRVYTF.

Written as DNA, the CDR3 is TGTGCCAGCAGCGTAGCGGGGGACAGGGATCAGCCCCAGCATTTT. It encodes CASSVAGDRDQPQHF. The gene calls are TRBV9 and TRBJ1-5; 9 nucleotides match TRBD1. The J segment lost 5 bases and the V segment lost 0 bases, leaving 3 bases of the junction unmatched. The CDR3 spans 15 residues. The germline V gene encodes CDR1 SGDLS and CDR2 YYNGEE.

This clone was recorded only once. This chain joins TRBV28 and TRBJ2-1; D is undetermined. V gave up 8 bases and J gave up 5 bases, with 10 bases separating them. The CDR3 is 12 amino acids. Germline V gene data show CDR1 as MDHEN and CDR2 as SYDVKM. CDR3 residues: CASPPRNNEQFF. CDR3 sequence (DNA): TGTGCCAGCCCCCCGCGGAACAATGAGCAGTTCTTC.

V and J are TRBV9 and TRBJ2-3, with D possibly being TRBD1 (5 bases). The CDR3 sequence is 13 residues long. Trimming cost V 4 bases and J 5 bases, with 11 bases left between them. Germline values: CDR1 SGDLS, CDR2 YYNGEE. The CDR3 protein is CASSPQGRDTQYF. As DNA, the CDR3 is TGTGCCAGCAGCCCCCAGGGTCGAGATACGCAGTATTTT.

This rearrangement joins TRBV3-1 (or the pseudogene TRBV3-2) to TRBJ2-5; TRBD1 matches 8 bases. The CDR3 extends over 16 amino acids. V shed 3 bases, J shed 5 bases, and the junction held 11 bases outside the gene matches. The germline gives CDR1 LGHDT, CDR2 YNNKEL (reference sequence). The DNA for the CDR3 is TGTGCCAGCAGCCATTCCATCAGGGGGCGCTTGGAGACCCAGTACTTC. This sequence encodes CASSHSIRGRLETQYF.

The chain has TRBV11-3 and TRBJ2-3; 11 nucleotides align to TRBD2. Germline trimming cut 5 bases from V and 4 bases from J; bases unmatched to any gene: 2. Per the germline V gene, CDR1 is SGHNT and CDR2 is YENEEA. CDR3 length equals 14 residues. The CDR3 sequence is CASSVAGGPDTQYF. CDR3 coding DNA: TGTGCCAGCAGCGTAGCGGGGGGGCCAGATACGCAGTATTTT.

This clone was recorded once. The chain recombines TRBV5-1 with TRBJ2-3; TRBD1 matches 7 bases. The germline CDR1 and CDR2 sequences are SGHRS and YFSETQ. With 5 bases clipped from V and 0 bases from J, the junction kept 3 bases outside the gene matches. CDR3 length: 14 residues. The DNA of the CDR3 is TGCGCCAGCAGGCCAGGGGGTAGCACAGATACGCAGTATTTT. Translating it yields CASRPGGSTDTQYF.

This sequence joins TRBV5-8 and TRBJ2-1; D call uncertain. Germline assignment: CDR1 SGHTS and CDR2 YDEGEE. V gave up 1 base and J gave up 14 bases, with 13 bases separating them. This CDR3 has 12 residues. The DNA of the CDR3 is TGTGCCAGCAGCTTGACCGGGTTGTCCGAGTTCTTC. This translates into CASSLTGLSEFF.

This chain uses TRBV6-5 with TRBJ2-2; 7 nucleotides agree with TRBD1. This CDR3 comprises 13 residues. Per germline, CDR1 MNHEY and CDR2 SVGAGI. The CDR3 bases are TGTGGTTCCACAGGGGACCGCACCGGGGAGCTGTTTTTT. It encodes CGSTGDRTGELFF.

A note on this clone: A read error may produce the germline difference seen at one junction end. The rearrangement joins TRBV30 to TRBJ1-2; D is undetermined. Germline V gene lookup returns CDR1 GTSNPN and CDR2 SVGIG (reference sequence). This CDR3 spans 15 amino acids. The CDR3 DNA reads TGTGCCTGGAGCCCCGGATTGAGTGCCAACTATGGCTACACTTTC. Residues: CAWSPGLSANYGYTF.

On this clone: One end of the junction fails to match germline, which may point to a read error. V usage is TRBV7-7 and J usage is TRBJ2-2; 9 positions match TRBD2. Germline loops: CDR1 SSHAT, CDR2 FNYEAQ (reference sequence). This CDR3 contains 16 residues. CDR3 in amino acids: CASSRRGGLNTGELFF. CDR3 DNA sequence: TGTGCTAGCAGCCGGCGGGGGGGCCTAAACACCGGGGAGCTGTTTTTT.

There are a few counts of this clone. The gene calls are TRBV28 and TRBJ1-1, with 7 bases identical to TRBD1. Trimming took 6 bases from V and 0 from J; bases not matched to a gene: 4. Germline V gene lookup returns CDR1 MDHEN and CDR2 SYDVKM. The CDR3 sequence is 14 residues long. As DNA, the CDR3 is TGTGCCAGCAGGGGACAGCCCTTGAACACTGAAGCTTTCTTT. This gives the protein CASRGQPLNTEAFF.

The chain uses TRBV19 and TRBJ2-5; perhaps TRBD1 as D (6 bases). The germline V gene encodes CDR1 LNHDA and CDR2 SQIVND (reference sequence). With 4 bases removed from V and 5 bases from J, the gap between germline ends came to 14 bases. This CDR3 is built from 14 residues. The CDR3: CASSTATGTETQYF. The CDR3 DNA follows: TGTGCCAGTAGTACCGCAACAGGGACCGAGACCCAGTACTTC.